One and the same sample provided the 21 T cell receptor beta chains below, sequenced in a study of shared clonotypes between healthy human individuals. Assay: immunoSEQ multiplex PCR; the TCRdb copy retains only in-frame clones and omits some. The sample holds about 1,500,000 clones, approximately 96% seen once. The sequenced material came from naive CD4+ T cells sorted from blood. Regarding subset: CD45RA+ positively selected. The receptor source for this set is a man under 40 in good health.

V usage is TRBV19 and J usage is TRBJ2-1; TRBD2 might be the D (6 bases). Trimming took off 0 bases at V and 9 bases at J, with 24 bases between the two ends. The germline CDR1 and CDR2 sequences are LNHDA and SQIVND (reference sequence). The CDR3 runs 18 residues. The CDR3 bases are TGTGCCAGTAGTATAGATCTTGTCTTTCGGGGAGGTGGTAGTGAGCAGTTCTTC. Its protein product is CASSIDLVFRGGGSEQFF.

The CDR3 sequence: CASSGGQGAFETQYF. In DNA form, the CDR3 reads TGCGCCAGCAGCGGGGGACAGGGGGCGTTTGAGACCCAGTACTTC. The gene calls are TRBV5-1 and TRBJ2-5; 12 bases align to TRBD1. The junction had 6 bases not matched to a gene; V was cut back by 4 bases and J by 5 bases. The length of the CDR3 is 15 residues. CDR1 SGHRS and CDR2 YFSETQ come from the germline V gene.

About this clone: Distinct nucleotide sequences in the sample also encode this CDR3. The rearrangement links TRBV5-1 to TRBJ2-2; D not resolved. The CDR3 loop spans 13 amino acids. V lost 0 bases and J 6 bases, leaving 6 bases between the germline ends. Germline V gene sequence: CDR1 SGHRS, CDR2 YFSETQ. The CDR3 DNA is TGCGCCAGCAGCTTGGTGCCGTCCGGGGAGCTGTTTTTT. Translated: CASSLVPSGELFF.

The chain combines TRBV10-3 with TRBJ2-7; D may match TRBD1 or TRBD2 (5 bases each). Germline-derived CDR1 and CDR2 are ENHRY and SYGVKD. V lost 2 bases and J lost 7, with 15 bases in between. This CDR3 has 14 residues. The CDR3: CAISERDPTLEQYF. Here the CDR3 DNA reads TGTGCCATCAGTGAGCGGGACCCCACTTTGGAGCAGTACTTC.

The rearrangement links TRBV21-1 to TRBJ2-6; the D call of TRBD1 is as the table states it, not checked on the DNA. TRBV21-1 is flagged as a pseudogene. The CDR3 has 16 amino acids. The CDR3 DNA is TGTGCCAGCAGCAACCAGGGTCGCCGAGGGGCCAACGTCCTGACTTTC. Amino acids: CASSNQGRRGANVLTF.

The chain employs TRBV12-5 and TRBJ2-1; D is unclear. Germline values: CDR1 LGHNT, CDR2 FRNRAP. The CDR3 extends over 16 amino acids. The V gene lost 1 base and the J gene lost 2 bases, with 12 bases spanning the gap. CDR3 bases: TGTGCTAGTGGTTTGGGACTCCTTAAGCCCTACAATGAGCAGTTCTTC. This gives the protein CASGLGLLKPYNEQFF.

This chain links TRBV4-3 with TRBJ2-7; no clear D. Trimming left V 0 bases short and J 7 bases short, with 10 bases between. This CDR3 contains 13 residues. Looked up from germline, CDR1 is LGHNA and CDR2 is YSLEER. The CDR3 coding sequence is TGCGCCAGCAGCCAAGAGACCCCTGGAGAGCAGTACTTC. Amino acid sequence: CASSQETPGEQYF.

The CDR3 loop reads CASSIVGTSAGNEQFF. CDR3 in DNA: TGTGCCAGTAGTATAGTCGGGACTAGCGCTGGCAATGAGCAGTTCTTC. V is TRBV19 and J is TRBJ2-1; 10 bases are shared with TRBD2. The length of the CDR3 is 16 residues. Trimming at V came to 1 base and at J to 6 bases, leaving 6 bases not matched to a gene. The germline V gene has CDR1 LNHDA and CDR2 SQIVND (reference sequence).

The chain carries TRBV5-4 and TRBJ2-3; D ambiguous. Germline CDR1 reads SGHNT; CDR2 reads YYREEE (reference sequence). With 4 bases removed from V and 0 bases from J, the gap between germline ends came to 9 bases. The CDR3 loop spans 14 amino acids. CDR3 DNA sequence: TGTGCCAGCAGCCCCGCGGCCAGCACAGATACGCAGTATTTT. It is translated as CASSPAASTDTQYF.

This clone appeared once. The CDR3 sequence: CASSIEGLAGIYEQYF. CDR3 DNA: TGCGCCAGCAGCATCGAAGGTTTGGCGGGAATCTACGAGCAGTACTTC. This sequence joins TRBV5-1 and TRBJ2-7; tentative D call: TRBD2 (6 bases). The CDR3 spans 16 residues. CDR1 and CDR2 from the germline V gene are SGHRS and YFSETQ. V was clipped by 4 bases and J by 3 bases, with 20 bases between them.

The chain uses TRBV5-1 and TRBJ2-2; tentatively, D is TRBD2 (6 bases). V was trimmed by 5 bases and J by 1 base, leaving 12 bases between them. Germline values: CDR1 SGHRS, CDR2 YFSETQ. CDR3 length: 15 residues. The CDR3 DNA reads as TGCGCCAGCAGAGCCAGGGACTGGAACACCGGGGAGCTGTTTTTT. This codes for CASRARDWNTGELFF. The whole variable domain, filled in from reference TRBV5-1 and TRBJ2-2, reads KAGVTQTPRYLIKTRGQQVTLSCSPISGHRSVSWYQQTPGQGLQFLFEYFSETQRNKGNFPGRFSGRQFSNSRSEMNVSTLELGDSALYLCASRARDWNTGELFFGEGSRLTVL.

The CDR3 DNA is TGCGCCAGCAGCCAAGCTTTATTGGGTGCCTACAATGAGCAGTTCTTC. Translating it yields CASSQALLGAYNEQFF. This chain links TRBV4-1 with TRBJ2-1; D unresolved. Deletions cut 1 base from V and 2 bases from J, with 12 bases between. This CDR3 contains 16 residues. The V gene's germline CDR1 is MGHRA and CDR2 YSYEKL.

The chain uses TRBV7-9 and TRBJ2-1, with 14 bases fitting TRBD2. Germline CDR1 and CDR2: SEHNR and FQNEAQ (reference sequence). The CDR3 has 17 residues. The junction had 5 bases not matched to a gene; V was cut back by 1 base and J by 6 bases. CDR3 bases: TGTGCCAGCAGCTTAGGAAAGGGACTAGCGGGAGTCAATGAGCAGTTCTTC. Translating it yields CASSLGKGLAGVNEQFF.

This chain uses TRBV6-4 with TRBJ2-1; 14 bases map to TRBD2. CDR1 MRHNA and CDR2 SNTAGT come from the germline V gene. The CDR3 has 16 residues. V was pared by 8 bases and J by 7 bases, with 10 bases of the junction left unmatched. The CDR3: CASSGTSGSGENEQFF. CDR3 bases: TGTGCCAGCTCTGGGACTAGCGGGAGTGGGGAAAATGAGCAGTTCTTC.

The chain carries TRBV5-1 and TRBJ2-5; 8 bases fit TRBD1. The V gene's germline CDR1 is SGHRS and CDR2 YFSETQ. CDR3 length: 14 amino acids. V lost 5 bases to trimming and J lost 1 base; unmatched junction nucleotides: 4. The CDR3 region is CASSYTGGQETQYF. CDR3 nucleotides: TGCGCCAGCAGTTACACAGGGGGCCAAGAGACCCAGTACTTC.

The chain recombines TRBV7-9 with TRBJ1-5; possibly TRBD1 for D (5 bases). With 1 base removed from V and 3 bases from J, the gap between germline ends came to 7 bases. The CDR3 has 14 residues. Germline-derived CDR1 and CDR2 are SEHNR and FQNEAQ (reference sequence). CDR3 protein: CASSLGQTNQPQHF. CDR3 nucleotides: TGTGCCAGCAGCTTAGGACAGACCAATCAGCCCCAGCATTTT.

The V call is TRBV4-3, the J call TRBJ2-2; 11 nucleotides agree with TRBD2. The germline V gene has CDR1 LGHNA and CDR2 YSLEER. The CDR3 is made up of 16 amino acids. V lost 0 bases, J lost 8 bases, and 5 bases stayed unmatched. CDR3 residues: CASSQDPIAGGGELFF. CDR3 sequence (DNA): TGCGCCAGCAGCCAAGACCCCATAGCGGGAGGGGGGGAGCTGTTTTTT.

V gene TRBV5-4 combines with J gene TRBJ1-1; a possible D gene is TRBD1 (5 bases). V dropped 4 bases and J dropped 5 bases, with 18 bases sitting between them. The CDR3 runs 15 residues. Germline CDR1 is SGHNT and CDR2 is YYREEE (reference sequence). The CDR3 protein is CASSIQGPQGTEAFF. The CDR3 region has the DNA TGTGCCAGCAGCATTCAGGGACCACAAGGGACTGAAGCTTTCTTT.

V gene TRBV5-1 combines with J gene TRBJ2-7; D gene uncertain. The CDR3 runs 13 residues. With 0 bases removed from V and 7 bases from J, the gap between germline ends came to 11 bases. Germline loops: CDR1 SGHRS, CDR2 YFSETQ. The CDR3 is CASSLEANGEQYF. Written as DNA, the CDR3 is TGCGCCAGCAGCTTGGAGGCCAATGGGGAGCAGTACTTC.

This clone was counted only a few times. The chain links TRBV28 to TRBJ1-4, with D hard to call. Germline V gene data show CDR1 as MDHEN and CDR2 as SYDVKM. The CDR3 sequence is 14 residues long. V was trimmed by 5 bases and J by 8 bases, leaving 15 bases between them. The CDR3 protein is CASSQSALGEKLFF. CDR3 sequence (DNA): TGTGCCAGCAGTCAATCTGCGCTTGGGGAAAAACTGTTTTTT.

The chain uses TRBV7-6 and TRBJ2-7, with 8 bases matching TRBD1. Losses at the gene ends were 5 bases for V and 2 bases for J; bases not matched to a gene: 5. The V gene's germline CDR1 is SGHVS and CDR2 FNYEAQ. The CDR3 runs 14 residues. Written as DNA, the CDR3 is TGTGCCAGCAGCGTAGGACAGGGCGCCTACGAGCAGTACTTC. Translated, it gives CASSVGQGAYEQYF.